A selection of T cell receptor beta chains follows, all from one sample in a study of T-cell reconstitution after alpha-beta-depleted transplantation in children. TCRdb re-called the PCR reads with MiXCR, one entry per CDR3 protein. This sample has under 850,000 distinct CDR3 sequences; around 13% occur once, and the top ten carry roughly 0.84%. The sample here was PBMCs, taken before TCRalphabeta/CD19-depleted stem cell transplant. The receptors originated from a girl aged 2 to 10 with congenital amegakaryocytic thrombocytopenia, due to receive a stem cell transplant. CDR3s leave out the opening cysteine and the closing phenylalanine or tryptophan.

V	CDR3
TRBV7-6	ASSLGVRGNEQF
TRBV29-1	SVEGLQGTDTQY
TRBV7-9	ASSLDSGPLETQY
TRBV10-3	AISYNPSGSSYNEQF
TRBV5-1	ASSLAGTSHYNEQF
TRBV28	ASSLYIAGVYNEQF
TRBV29-1	SVEVLLAGDNEQF
TRBV4-2	ASSQDGGAEQY
TRBV20-1	SASRADTQY
TRBV7-3	ASSYSPSYNEQF
TRBV28	ASTSSTRQPYYEQY
TRBV29-1	SVELAGVSYNEQF
TRBV20-1	SALSGGDGYT
TRBV12-3/TRBV12-4	ASSLAPRLAGTDTQY
TRBV30	AWTSGRAPDTQY
TRBV28	ASERRVRQETQY
TRBV19	ASSILAGGSNQPQH